One and the same sample provided the 18 T cell receptor beta chains below, sequenced in a study of early T cells in non-severe SARS-CoV-2 infection. TCRdb re-derived calls from the 5' RACE reads in MiXCR, one entry per CDR3 protein. The table shows 50,000 to 85,000 distinct CDR3 sequences, with over 8% occurring only once. The specimen was whole blood. All receptors derive from an adult who was a healthcare worker with PCR-confirmed SARS-CoV-2 infection or an uninfected control (not recorded which).

This clonotype is deemed medium-sized. The chain couples TRBV5-3 to TRBJ1-5; TRBD1 agrees at 8 bases. TRBV5-3 is placed among ORFs of uncertain function. This CDR3 contains 13 residues. Trimming at V came to 4 bases and at J to 4 bases, leaving 1 base not matched to a gene. This chain's CDR3 is CARSHRGNQPQHF. CDR3 nucleotides: TGTGCCAGAAGCCACAGGGGGAATCAGCCCCAGCATTTT.

This clonotype has just a few counts. The rearrangement links TRBV4-1 to TRBJ2-3, with D perhaps being TRBD1 or TRBD2 (5 bases each). V was trimmed by 1 base and J by 3 bases, leaving 11 bases between them. This CDR3 region has 15 residues. CDR1 is MGHRA and CDR2 is YSYEKL in the germline V gene. Here the CDR3 DNA reads TGCGCCAGCAGCCAAGGGGAAGGGGAGACAGATACGCAGTATTTT. Translation gives CASSQGEGETDTQYF.

This clonotype was counted between two and nine times. The chain employs TRBV7-3 and TRBJ2-1, with TRBD2 as a possible D gene (6 bases). Germline CDR1 reads SGHTA; CDR2 reads FQGTGA. Trimming removed 2 bases from V and 6 bases from J, with 11 bases in between. This CDR3 is 14 amino acids long. The CDR3 loop reads CASSLFGRGNEQFF. For the CDR3, the DNA is TGTGCCAGCAGCTTATTCGGGAGAGGCAATGAGCAGTTCTTC.

This clonotype showed up just a few times. The V and J genes are TRBV12-3 or TRBV12-4 and TRBJ2-3, with a tentative D call TRBD2 (5 bases). The V and J ends lost 6 bases and 4 bases respectively, with 11 bases between them. The length of the CDR3 is 13 residues. This CDR3 reads CASSPIGADTQYF. The CDR3 bases are TGTGCCAGCAGCCCGATCGGGGCAGATACGCAGTATTTT.

This clonotype was counted ten times or more. The chain joins TRBV7-6 to TRBJ2-5; no firm D call. The germline V gene has CDR1 SGHVS and CDR2 FNYEAQ. This CDR3 has 14 residues. The V end lost 2 bases, the J end lost 1 base, and 8 bases lay between the germline ends. The DNA for the CDR3 is TGTGCCAGCAGCTTATTGGCTTTCCAAGAGACCCAGTACTTC. The encoded protein is CASSLLAFQETQYF.

This clonotype was detected only a few times. The genes are TRBV29-1 and TRBJ2-3; possibly TRBD2 for D (5 bases). V lost 3 bases and J 2 bases, leaving 15 bases between the germline ends. The CDR3 runs 15 residues. The germline V gene has CDR1 SQVTM and CDR2 ANQGSEA. The CDR3 DNA is TGCAGCGTTGAGGGATCAAGAGGGCCCACAGATACGCAGTATTTT. Translation gives CSVEGSRGPTDTQYF.

There are a few counts of this clonotype. This chain joins TRBV20-1 and TRBJ2-4, with a tentative D call TRBD1 (5 bases). Trimming left V 0 bases short and J 3 bases short, with 15 bases between. Germline-derived CDR1 and CDR2 are DFQATT and SNEGSKA (reference sequence). The CDR3 consists of 16 residues. The CDR3 coding sequence is TGCAGTGCTAGAGATCCCAGGGTGGAGATCAAAAACATTCAGTACTTC. It specifies CSARDPRVEIKNIQYF.

The chain links TRBV3-1 to TRBJ2-1, with TRBD2 matching 7 bases. CDR3 length equals 16 residues. Germline V CDR1 and CDR2: LGHDT, YNNKEL (reference sequence). V shed 1 base, J shed 2 bases, and the junction held 5 bases outside the gene matches. CDR3 in DNA: TGTGCCAGCAGCCAAGTTAGCGGGCCGGCCTACAATGAGCAGTTCTTC. This sequence encodes CASSQVSGPAYNEQFF.

This rearrangement joins TRBV12-3 or TRBV12-4 to TRBJ1-5; perhaps TRBD1 as D (6 bases). Trimming stripped 3 bases from V and 5 bases from J, with 11 bases between. This CDR3 comprises 14 residues. The CDR3 spells CASSLSDSYQPQHF. CDR3 bases: TGTGCCAGCAGTTTGTCGGACAGCTATCAGCCCCAGCATTTT.

This clonotype appeared many times. The chain combines TRBV2 with TRBJ2-1; 9 nucleotides agree with TRBD2. Germline values: CDR1 SNHLY, CDR2 FYNNEI. The CDR3 covers 14 residues. The V gene end was trimmed by 4 bases and the J gene end by 3 bases; junction bases not matched to a gene: 1. DNA for the CDR3: TGTGCCAGCAGTGTACTAGCGGGCTACAATGAGCAGTTCTTC. This gives the protein CASSVLAGYNEQFF.

This clonotype was detected ten times or more. The J gene is TRBJ2-6, the V gene TRBV6-5; weak D call: TRBD1 (6 bases). V was clipped by 0 bases and J by 2 bases, with 8 bases between them. The germline V gene has CDR1 MNHEY and CDR2 SVGAGI. CDR3 length: 16 residues. The CDR3 DNA reads TGTGCCAGCAGTTACTCCCCAGGGGCTGGGGCCAACGTCCTGACTTTC. This encodes CASSYSPGAGANVLTF.

The chain couples TRBV6-5 to TRBJ2-3; possible D gene TRBD2, 5 bases. Per the germline V gene, CDR1 is MNHEY and CDR2 is SVGAGI. CDR3 length: 15 residues. Trimming took off 2 bases at V and 0 bases at J, with 9 bases between the two ends. CDR3 bases: TGTGCCAGCAGTTACATTGGACTCAGCACAGATACGCAGTATTTT. This translates into CASSYIGLSTDTQYF.

The CDR3 DNA follows: TGTGCCAGCAGTGGAGGTGGACAGGGATACACCGGGGAGCTGTTTTTT. It encodes CASSGGGQGYTGELFF. The rearrangement links TRBV25-1 to TRBJ2-2, with 8 bases that match TRBD1. Germline CDR1 and CDR2: MGHDK and SYGVNS. The CDR3 extends over 16 amino acids. Losses at the gene ends were 4 bases for V and 3 bases for J; bases not matched to a gene: 7.

This clonotype showed up many times. The CDR3 loop reads CASSYSQDMTTGELFF. The CDR3 region has the DNA TGTGCCAGCAGTTACTCGCAGGATATGACCACCGGGGAGCTGTTTTTT. The chain has TRBV6-6 and TRBJ2-2; D gene unclear. CDR3 length: 16 amino acids. Germline CDR1 and CDR2: MNHNY and SVGAGI (reference sequence). Trimming removed 0 bases from V and 4 bases from J, with 12 bases in between.

This clonotype was seen repeatedly, ten times or more. Germline and junction disagree at one end, which may indicate a read error. The V call is TRBV7-3, the J call TRBJ2-3; possibly TRBD2 for D (5 bases). Germline values: CDR1 SGHTA, CDR2 FQGTGA. The CDR3 extends over 15 amino acids. The CDR3 reads CASSPVPGNTNTQYF. The CDR3, as DNA: TGTGCCAGCAGTCCCGTCCCCGGGAACACAAATACGCAGTATTTT.

The gene calls are TRBV7-9 and TRBJ1-1; 10 bases align to TRBD1. The length of the CDR3 is 16 residues. V gave up 6 bases and J gave up 0 bases; unmatched junction bases: 7. Germline CDR1 reads SEHNR; CDR2 reads FQNEAQ (reference sequence). CDR3 loop: CASSPGQGIVNTEAFF. CDR3 in DNA: TGTGCCAGCAGTCCGGGACAGGGGATAGTGAACACTGAAGCTTTCTTT.

Ten or more counts support this clonotype. The chain has TRBV7-9 and TRBJ2-3; a possible D gene is TRBD2 (6 bases). V lost 5 bases and J 0 bases, leaving 9 bases between the germline ends. This CDR3 spans 14 amino acids. Germline V lookup: CDR1 SEHNR, CDR2 FQNEAQ (reference sequence). The CDR3 reads CASSPGTSTDTQYF. CDR3 bases: TGTGCCAGCAGCCCCGGGACTAGCACAGATACGCAGTATTTT.

This clonotype was recorded many times. The CDR3 DNA is TGTGCCAGCTCGATCCCGGGGTCTGTGGAGACCCAGTACTTC. Translating gives CASSIPGSVETQYF. This sequence joins TRBV18 and TRBJ2-5; D is perhaps TRBD2 (5 bases). CDR3 length: 14 amino acids. The germline V and J ends were trimmed by 6 bases and 5 bases, with 16 bases remaining between them. Germline assignment: CDR1 KGHSH and CDR2 LQKENI.